These 8 T cell receptor beta chains came from one sample sequenced in a study of T cell responses to AZD1222 COVID-19 vaccine. The repertoire was sequenced with immunoSEQ multiplex PCR; TCRdb's copy has only in-frame clones and lacks some. The sample lists approximately 140,000 clones; 91% were seen once. Sequencing used peripheral blood, obtained 28 days after the second AZD1222 dose. These receptors were obtained from an adult who received the AZD1222 COVID-19 vaccine.

Regarding this clone: Other nucleotide sequences in the sample specify the same CDR3. This sequence joins TRBV11-3 and TRBJ2-5, with unresolved D. The ends were cut back, 5 bases at V and 2 bases at J, with 3 bases in the middle. Germline V CDR1 and CDR2: SGHNT, YENEEA. The CDR3 length is 11 residues. CDR3 protein: CASSPQETQYF. The CDR3 nucleotides are TGTGCCAGCAGCCCTCAAGAGACCCAGTACTTC.

The rearrangement links TRBV29-1 to TRBJ1-1; TRBD1 aligns across 8 bases. With V trimmed by 6 bases and J by 2 bases, 8 bases remained unmatched. Germline lookup yields CDR1 SQVTM and CDR2 ANQGSEA. The length of the CDR3 is 14 residues. The chain's CDR3 is CSVGTGPINTEAFF. The CDR3 nucleotides read TGCAGCGTCGGGACAGGACCAATTAACACTGAAGCTTTCTTT. The full variable domain, with the rest looked up from reference TRBV29-1 and TRBJ1-1, is SAVISQKPSRDICQRGTSLTIQCQVDSQVTMMFWYRQQPGQSLTLIATANQGSEATYESGFVIDKFPISRPNLTFSTLTVSNMSPEDSSIYLCSVGTGPINTEAFFGQGTRLTVV.

This rearrangement joins TRBV3-1 (or the pseudogene TRBV3-2) to TRBJ1-2; no firm D call. The germline V gene has CDR1 LGHDT and CDR2 YNNKEL (reference sequence). The germline V and J ends were trimmed by 4 bases and 2 bases, with 8 bases remaining between them. The CDR3 covers 13 residues. This chain's CDR3 is CASSLRRNYGYTF. The CDR3, as DNA: TGTGCCAGCAGCCTGAGGCGAAACTATGGCTACACCTTC.

The chain is built from TRBV6-6 and TRBJ1-5; possibly TRBD1 for D (6 bases). The CDR3 is made up of 14 amino acids. Germline values: CDR1 MNHNY, CDR2 SVGAGI (reference sequence). V was clipped by 2 bases and J by 2 bases, with 7 bases between them. The CDR3 bases are TGTGCCAGCAGTTACGAGGGGGGCAATCAGCCCCAGCATTTT. Protein product: CASSYEGGNQPQHF.

This clone came up once. The chain joins TRBV10-3 to TRBJ2-7; D perhaps matches TRBD2 (5 bases). This CDR3 contains 15 residues. V lost 4 bases to trimming and J lost 0 bases, with 13 bases between them. Per germline, CDR1 ENHRY and CDR2 SYGVKD. CDR3 nucleotide sequence: TGTGCCATCAGTGGAACCGAGGGCCTCTCCTACGAGCAGTACTTC. The encoded protein is CAISGTEGLSYEQYF.

For this clone: Other DNA sequences in this specimen translate into the identical CDR3. This chain uses TRBV7-3 with TRBJ2-2; possible D gene TRBD1, 6 bases. Trimming took off 1 base at V and 8 bases at J, with 14 bases between the two ends. The length of the CDR3 is 15 residues. CDR1 is SGHTA and CDR2 is FQGTGA in the germline V gene. CDR3 DNA sequence: TGTGCCAGCAGCTTAAACTCTAGGGGGTCTGGGGAGCTGTTTTTT. It translates to CASSLNSRGSGELFF.

The chain recombines TRBV7-2 with TRBJ1-1; D is undetermined. The CDR3 sequence is 15 residues long. The V and J ends lost 1 base and 1 base respectively, with 10 bases between them. CDR1 and CDR2 (germline): SGHTA, FQGNSA. The CDR3 loop reads CASSLGVAANTEAFF. The DNA for the CDR3 is TGTGCCAGCAGCTTAGGGGTGGCGGCGAACACTGAAGCTTTCTTT.

The chain is built from TRBV7-3 and TRBJ2-5, with TRBD2 matching 10 bases. Germline-derived CDR1 and CDR2 are SGHTA and FQGTGA. With 3 bases clipped from V and 5 bases from J, the junction kept 6 bases outside the gene matches. The CDR3 spans 15 residues. The CDR3 region is CASSLLAGDSETQYF. CDR3 coding DNA: TGTGCCAGCAGCTTGCTAGCGGGAGATTCCGAGACCCAGTACTTC.